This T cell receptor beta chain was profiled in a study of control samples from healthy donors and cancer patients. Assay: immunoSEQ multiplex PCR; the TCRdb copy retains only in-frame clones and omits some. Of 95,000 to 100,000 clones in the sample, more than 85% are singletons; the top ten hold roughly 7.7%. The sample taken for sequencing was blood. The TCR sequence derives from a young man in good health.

CDR3 in DNA: TGCGCCAGCAGCTTGGATAGGGGAAGGGCTATGAGCACTGAAGCTTTCTTT. Protein sequence: CASSLDRGRAMSTEAFF. The chain joins TRBV5-1 to TRBJ1-1, with a weak D call TRBD1 (5 bases). Germline values: CDR1 SGHRS, CDR2 YFSETQ. The CDR3 consists of 17 residues. V lost 0 bases and J 4 bases, leaving 19 bases between the germline ends. The full variable domain, with the rest looked up from reference TRBV5-1 and TRBJ1-1, is KAGVTQTPRYLIKTRGQQVTLSCSPISGHRSVSWYQQTPGQGLQFLFEYFSETQRNKGNFPGRFSGRQFSNSRSEMNVSTLELGDSALYLCASSLDRGRAMSTEAFFGQGTRLTVV.